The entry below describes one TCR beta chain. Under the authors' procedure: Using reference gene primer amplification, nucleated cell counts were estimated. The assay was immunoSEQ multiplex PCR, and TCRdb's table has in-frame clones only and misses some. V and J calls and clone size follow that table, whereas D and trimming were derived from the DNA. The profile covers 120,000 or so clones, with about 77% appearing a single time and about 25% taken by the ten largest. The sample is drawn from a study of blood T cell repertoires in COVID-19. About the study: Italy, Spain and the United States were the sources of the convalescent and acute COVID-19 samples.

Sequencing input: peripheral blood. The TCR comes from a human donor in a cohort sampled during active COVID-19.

The CDR3 loop is CASNVEGGTDTQYF. The CDR3 DNA is TGTGCCAGCAACGTAGAAGGAGGCACAGATACGCAGTATTTT. This chain connects TRBV6-5 to TRBJ2-3; no clear D. This CDR3 spans 14 amino acids. Trimming shortened V by 7 bases and J by 1 base, and 12 bases separated the two germline ends. Germline V lookup: CDR1 MNHEY, CDR2 SVGAGI.